The clone carrying this T cell receptor (beta chain) was detected once. At one of its ends the junction is not consistent with the germline gene, which may arise from a read error. The entry originates in a study of blood T cell repertoires in COVID-19. Study in general: The origin of the acute and convalescent COVID-19 samples was the United States, Italy and Spain. PBMCs, B-cell-depleted T cells, or T cells provided the cDNA or gDNA that made up the material.

Authors' processing steps: Amplified reference gene primers provided the basis for estimating nucleated cell counts. The data were produced by immunoSEQ multiplex PCR, yet TCRdb's version contains in-frame clones alone and is incomplete. The DNA gave D and trimming, while V, J and clone size come from that table. The table shows about 140,000 clones, with about nine tenths occurring only once. Germline V gene sequence: CDR1 SEHNR, CDR2 FQNEAQ (reference sequence). The CDR3 loop spans 13 amino acids. Sequenced input: peripheral blood. The sequence was collected from a man in his forties or fifties with active or convalescent COVID-19. The rearrangement links TRBV7-9 to TRBJ1-2; perhaps TRBD1 as D (5 bases). CDR3 sequence: CASSTEGYYGYTF. CDR3 DNA: TGTGCCAGCAGCACGGAGGGGTACTACGGCTACACCTTC.